These T cell receptor beta chains were read from a single sample in a study of T-cell memory formation after mild COVID-19. TCRdb re-analysed the 5' RACE reads in MiXCR, keeping a single row per CDR3 protein. In the table there are just over 400,000 distinct CDR3 sequences, less than 25% of which are singletons. The sequencing input was PBMCs or a T cell subset sorted from them (not recorded which). All receptors come from an adult woman who had mild COVID-19 (a few samples of this study predate the infection). Cell type and time point are not known. The CDR3 runs from the conserved cysteine through the conserved F or W. D genes are given only for firm matches. Clone size is given for some rows only: seen once, a few or many times, or a class if the clone is expanded.

D | size | J | V | DNA | CDR3
. | many | TRBJ1-3 | TRBV12-3/TRBV12-4 | TGTGCCAGCAGCGCCGGGGGGGGCCGGAACACCATATATTTT | CASSAGGGRNTIYF
. | few | TRBJ2-2 | TRBV5-1 | TGCGCCAGCAGCTTGGAGCCGGGGAGTTCCGGGGAGCTGTTTTTT | CASSLEPGSSGELFF
TRBD1 | few | TRBJ1-2 | TRBV5-1 | TGCGCCAGCAGACCGGGACAGGTCCTCTATGGCTACACCTTC | CASRPGQVLYGYTF
. | . | TRBJ1-6 | TRBV6-5 | TGTGCCAGCAGTTACACGGGGTATAATTCACCCCTCCACTTT | CASSYTGYNSPLHF
. | many | TRBJ2-5 | TRBV24-1 | TGTGCCACCAGTGATTTCGGGGAGACCCAGTACTTC | CATSDFGETQYF
. | . | TRBJ1-4 | TRBV29-1 | TGCAGCGTTGAAGATGGGATTTTT | CSVEDGIF
. | . | TRBJ1-5 | TRBV10-3 | TGTGCCATCAGTGAGTACGGGATGGGGGGCTATCAGCCCCAGCATTTT | CAISEYGMGGYQPQHF
TRBD1 | few | TRBJ1-3 | TRBV12-3/TRBV12-4 | TGTGCCAGCACCTCAGGACAGGGTATAAGGTCTGGAAACACCATATATTTT | CASTSGQGIRSGNTIYF
. | few | TRBJ1-1 | TRBV5-1 | TGCGCCAGCAGCCCCCCGGCCGAGATGAAAGCTTTCTTT | CASSPPAEMKAFF
TRBD1 | . | TRBJ2-7 | TRBV10-3 | TGTGCCATCAGTGAGTGGGACAGGGGCTACGAGCAGTACTTC | CAISEWDRGYEQYF
. | . | TRBJ2-4 | TRBV25-1 | TGTGCCAGCAGTGGCAGGTTGGGGCTACCCAAAAACATTCAGTACTTC | CASSGRLGLPKNIQYF
TRBD1 | few | TRBJ1-1 | TRBV7-9 | TGTGCCAGCAGCTTCACGGACAGGGCCACTGAAGCTTTCTTT | CASSFTDRATEAFF
. | . | TRBJ1-1 | TRBV10-3 | TGTGCCATCAGCGACGACACCACGAACACTGAAGCTTTCTTT | CAISDDTTNTEAFF
. | . | TRBJ1-1 | TRBV7-3 | TGTGCCAGCAGCTCTCAGGGTCAATCTGAAGCTTTCTTT | CASSSQGQSEAFF
. | . | TRBJ2-1 | TRBV6-5 | TGTGCCAGCGGAACGGTGAGCTCCTACAATGAGCAGTTCTTC | CASGTVSSYNEQFF
TRBD2 | few | TRBJ2-7 | TRBV4-1 | TGCGCCAGCAGCAAACTAGCGCAAAGATCCTACGAGCAGTACTTC | CASSKLAQRSYEQYF
. | . | TRBJ2-3 | TRBV4-3 | TGCGCCAGCAGCCAAGTACGGCTAGCCGCAGATACGCAGTATTTT | CASSQVRLAADTQYF
. | few | TRBJ2-5 | TRBV24-1 | TGTGCCACCAGAGTGAGCGAGGGAGAGACCCAGTACTTC | CATRVSEGETQYF
. | few | TRBJ1-3 | TRBV5-1 | TGCGCCAGCAGCTTGGCCGGGGGTGACTCCTCTGGAAACACCATATATTTT | CASSLAGGDSSGNTIYF
. | . | TRBJ2-4 | TRBV20-1 | TGCAGTGCTAGAAAAGCCTCGGCGGCAGGGGACATTCAGTACTTC | CSARKASAAGDIQYF
TRBD2 | once | TRBJ2-1 | TRBV7-9 | TGTGCCAGCAGCGCAAGGACTAGCGGGACCTACAATGAGCAGTTCTTC | CASSARTSGTYNEQFF
. | . | TRBJ2-1 | TRBV24-1 | TGTGCCACCAGTGATTCAGGGGCGCGGTACAATGAGCAGTTCTTC | CATSDSGARYNEQFF
. | . | TRBJ2-6 | TRBV11-2 | TGTGCCAGCAGCTTAGCTACAGGGTCTGGGGCCAACGTCCTGACTTTC | CASSLATGSGANVLTF
TRBD1 | few | TRBJ1-1 | TRBV3-1 | TGTGCCAGCAGCCGTGTAGGGACAGGGGTACGAAGTACTGAAGCTTTCTTT | CASSRVGTGVRSTEAFF
. | . | TRBJ1-4 | TRBV29-1 | TGCAGCGTTCTCATCTCGAGTCTAGGAAAACTGTTTTTT | CSVLISSLGKLFF
. | . | TRBJ2-3 | TRBV5-1 | TGCGCCAGCAAATATCAGGGGGAGGTCACAGATACGCAGTATTTT | CASKYQGEVTDTQYF
. | . | TRBJ2-4 | TRBV20-1 | TGCAGTGCTAGAGAACCCGGGCTAGCCAAAAACATTCAGTACTTC | CSAREPGLAKNIQYF
TRBD2 | few | TRBJ2-5 | TRBV7-9 | TGTGCCAGCAGCTTAGGCTCCGAGCGGGGGACCCAGTACTTC | CASSLGSERGTQYF
. | medium-sized | TRBJ1-1 | TRBV19 | TGTGCCAGTAGTATCGGAGGGGGCACTGAAGCTTTCTTT | CASSIGGGTEAFF
TRBD2 | . | TRBJ2-3 | TRBV25-1 | TGTGCCAGCAGCCCCCGGGGGGGTCGCACAGATACGCAGTATTTT | CASSPRGGRTDTQYF